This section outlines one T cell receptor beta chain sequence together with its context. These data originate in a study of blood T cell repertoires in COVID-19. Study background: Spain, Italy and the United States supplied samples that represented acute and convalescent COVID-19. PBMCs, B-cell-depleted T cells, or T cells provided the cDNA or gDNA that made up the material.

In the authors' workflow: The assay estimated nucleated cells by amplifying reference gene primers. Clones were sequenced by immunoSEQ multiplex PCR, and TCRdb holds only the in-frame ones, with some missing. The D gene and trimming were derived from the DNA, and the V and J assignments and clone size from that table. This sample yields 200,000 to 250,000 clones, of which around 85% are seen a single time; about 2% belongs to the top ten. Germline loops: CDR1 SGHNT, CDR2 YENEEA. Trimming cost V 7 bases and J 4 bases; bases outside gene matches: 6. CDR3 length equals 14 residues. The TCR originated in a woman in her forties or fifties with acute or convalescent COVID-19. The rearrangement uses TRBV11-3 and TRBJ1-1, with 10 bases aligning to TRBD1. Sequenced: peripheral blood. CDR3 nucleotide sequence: TGTGCCAGCACCCCCGGGACAGGGGTCACTGAAGCTTTCTTT. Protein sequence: CASTPGTGVTEAFF.